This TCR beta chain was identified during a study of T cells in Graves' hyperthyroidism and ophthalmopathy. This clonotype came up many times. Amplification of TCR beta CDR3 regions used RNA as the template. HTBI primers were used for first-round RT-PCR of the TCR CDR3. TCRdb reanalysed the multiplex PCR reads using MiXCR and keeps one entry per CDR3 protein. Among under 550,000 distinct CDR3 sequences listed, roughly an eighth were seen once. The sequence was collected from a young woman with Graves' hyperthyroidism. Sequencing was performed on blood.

The CDR3 loop is CSALGLAGGGTDTQYF. CDR3 nucleotides: TGCAGTGCTCTCGGACTAGCGGGAGGGGGCACAGATACGCAGTATTTT. V and J are TRBV20-1 and TRBJ2-3; 15 nucleotides agree with TRBD2. V was clipped by 5 bases and J by 1 base; unmatched bases: 4. The CDR3 consists of 16 residues. Germline V lookup: CDR1 DFQATT, CDR2 SNEGSKA (reference sequence).